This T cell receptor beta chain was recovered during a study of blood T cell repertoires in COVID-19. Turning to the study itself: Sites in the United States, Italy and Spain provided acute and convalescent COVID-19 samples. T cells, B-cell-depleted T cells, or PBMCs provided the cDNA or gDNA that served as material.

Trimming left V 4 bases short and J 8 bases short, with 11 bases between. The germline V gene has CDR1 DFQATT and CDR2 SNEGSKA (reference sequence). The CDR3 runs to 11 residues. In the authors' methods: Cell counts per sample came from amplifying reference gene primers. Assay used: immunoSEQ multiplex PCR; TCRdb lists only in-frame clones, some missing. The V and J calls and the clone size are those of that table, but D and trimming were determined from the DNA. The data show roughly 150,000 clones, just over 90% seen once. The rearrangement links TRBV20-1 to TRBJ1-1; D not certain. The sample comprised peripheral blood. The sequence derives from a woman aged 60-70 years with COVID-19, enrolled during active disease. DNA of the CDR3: TGCAGTGCTATCGAGCCGCAAGAAGCTTTCTTT. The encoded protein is CSAIEPQEAFF.